Following are 20 T cell receptor beta chains from one sample sequenced in a study of OX40 agonist ivuxolimab in advanced cancers. Profiling relied on immunoSEQ multiplex PCR, and the TCRdb table lists in-frame clones only, not all of them. The top ten hold 0.27% of the sample, which has fewer than 120,000 clones, around 90% seen once. The sequences come from CD4+ or CD8+ T cells sorted from blood, collected in a trial of the OX40 agonist ivuxolimab. Receptors were obtained from an adult with an advanced solid tumor such as melanoma, head and neck, liver or kidney cancer.

This chain joins TRBV19 and TRBJ1-2; TRBD1 aligns across 8 bases. The CDR3 is made up of 14 amino acids. The V and J ends lost 3 bases and 3 bases, in that order; junction bases with no gene match: 3. CDR1 is LNHDA, CDR2 SQIVND, per germline (reference sequence). CDR3 sequence reads: CASSIDRGDYGYTF. The CDR3 nucleotides are TGTGCCAGTAGTATTGACAGGGGCGACTATGGCTACACCTTC.

The chain joins TRBV11-3 to TRBJ2-1; 10 nucleotides align to TRBD2. Losses at the gene ends were 3 bases for V and 10 bases for J; bases not matched to a gene: 9. Germline V CDR1 and CDR2: SGHNT, YENEEA. The CDR3 loop spans 15 amino acids. CDR3 bases: TGTGCCAGCAGCTTCGTTACTAGCGGGGCAGGGGAGCAGTTCTTC. This gives the protein CASSFVTSGAGEQFF. Drawing the rest from reference TRBV11-3 and TRBJ2-1, the complete variable domain is EAGVVQSPRYKIIEKKQPVAFWCNPISGHNTLYWYLQNLGQGPELLIRYENEEAVDDSQLPKDRFSAERLKGVDSTLKIQPAELGDSAVYLCASSFVTSGAGEQFFGPGTRLTVL.

The V call is TRBV12-2, the J call TRBJ1-5; TRBD1 is the table's D call, not checked against the DNA. TRBV12-2 is a recognized pseudogene. This CDR3 has 18 amino acids. The CDR3 sequence: CASRSADRHRACRQPQHF. DNA of the CDR3: TGTGCAAGTCGCTCAGCAGACCGTCACAGGGCTTGCCGGCAGCCCCAGCATTTT.

This clone was picked up one time. This sequence joins TRBV20-1 and TRBJ2-3; possible D gene TRBD2, 6 bases. Trimming removed 6 bases from V and 3 bases from J, with 7 bases in between. Per germline, CDR1 DFQATT and CDR2 SNEGSKA (reference sequence). The CDR3 runs 11 residues. DNA of the CDR3: TGCAGTGCGGAGGGAACAGATACGCAGTATTTT. As protein: CSAEGTDTQYF.

A word on this clone: The junction and the germline gene differ at one end; a read error may be behind it. The V and J genes are TRBV5-4 and TRBJ1-6, with D perhaps TRBD1 (5 bases). The CDR3 has 15 amino acids. Germline CDR1 reads SGHNT; CDR2 reads YYREEE (reference sequence). As DNA, the CDR3 is TGTGCCAGCAGCATAGACAGCTCCAATAATTCACCCCTCCACTTT. Translated, it gives CASSIDSSNNSPLHF.

V is TRBV6-5 and J is TRBJ1-5, with TRBD1 matching 7 bases. The V gene's germline CDR1 is MNHEY and CDR2 SVGAGI. V was pared by 5 bases and J by 2 bases, with 6 bases of the junction left unmatched. The CDR3 has 15 amino acids. CDR3 amino acids: CASSPTGTGNQPQHF. DNA for the CDR3: TGTGCCAGCAGTCCGACAGGGACGGGCAATCAGCCCCAGCATTTT.

The V gene is TRBV6-5, the J gene TRBJ1-2, with a tentative D call TRBD1 (5 bases). The CDR3 totals 13 residues. Trimming left V 4 bases short and J 7 bases short, with 13 bases between. The germline gives CDR1 MNHEY, CDR2 SVGAGI. DNA for the CDR3: TGTGCCAGCAGTTGGGCAAGAAGGGGTGGCTACACCTTC. The encoded protein is CASSWARRGGYTF.

V gene TRBV7-9 combines with J gene TRBJ1-1; D is perhaps TRBD1 (5 bases). The CDR3 loop spans 14 amino acids. Germline CDR1 SEHNR, CDR2 FQNEAQ (reference sequence). Trimming removed 2 bases from V and 3 bases from J, with 10 bases in between. In nucleotides, the CDR3 is TGTGCCAGCAGCTTAAAGGGGTTTGACACTGAAGCTTTCTTT. Translating it yields CASSLKGFDTEAFF.

The V gene is TRBV7-9, the J gene TRBJ1-2; the match to TRBD1 covers 7 bases. Germline assignment: CDR1 SEHNR and CDR2 FQNEAQ (reference sequence). Trimming took 1 base from V and 5 from J; bases not matched to a gene: 7. The CDR3 has 15 amino acids. Here the CDR3 DNA reads TGTGCCAGCAGCTTAGGACAGGGACCCTTATATGGCTACACCTTC. Translation gives CASSLGQGPLYGYTF. Drawing the rest from reference TRBV7-9 and TRBJ1-2, the complete variable domain is DTGVSQNPRHKITKRGQNVTFRCDPISEHNRLYWYRQTLGQGPEFLTYFQNEAQLEKSRLLSDRFSAERPKGSFSTLEIQRTEQGDSAMYLCASSLGQGPLYGYTFGSGTRLTVV.

The CDR3 sequence: CASGWRVGRNTGELFF. The CDR3 DNA reads TGTGCCAGCGGATGGCGGGTCGGGAGAAACACCGGGGAGCTGTTTTTT. The gene calls are TRBV6-6 and TRBJ2-2; TRBD2 might be the D (6 bases). CDR3 length: 16 amino acids. V gave up 8 bases and J gave up 2 bases, with 18 bases separating them. Looked up from germline, CDR1 is MNHNY and CDR2 is SVGAGI (reference sequence).

The rearrangement joins TRBV5-6 to TRBJ2-7; the match to TRBD2 covers 14 bases. V was pared by 2 bases and J by 6 bases, with 13 bases of the junction left unmatched. Germline CDR1 and CDR2: SGHDT and YYEEEE. The CDR3 covers 18 residues. The CDR3 loop reads CASSFAPPGLAGVGEQYF. The DNA of the CDR3 is TGTGCCAGCAGCTTCGCGCCTCCGGGACTAGCGGGAGTAGGCGAGCAGTACTTC. The whole variable domain, filled in from reference TRBV5-6 and TRBJ2-7, reads DAGVTQSPTHLIKTRGQQVTLRCSPKSGHDTVSWYQQALGQGPQFIFQYYEEEERQRGNFPDRFSGHQFPNYSSELNVNALLLGDSALYLCASSFAPPGLAGVGEQYFGPGTRLTVT.

The chain is built from TRBV28 and TRBJ1-4, with a weak D call TRBD1 (5 bases). The germline V gene encodes CDR1 MDHEN and CDR2 SYDVKM. The CDR3 is 14 residues long. Trimming cost V 7 bases and J 8 bases, with 17 bases left between them. Here the CDR3 DNA reads TGTGCCAGCACTTCTTGGGGGGAAAACGAAAAACTGTTTTTT. It specifies CASTSWGENEKLFF. Using reference TRBV28 and TRBJ1-4 for the parts outside the CDR3, the full variable domain is DVKVTQSSRYLVKRTGEKVFLECVQDMDHENMFWYRQDPGLGLRLIYFSYDVKMKEKGDIPEGYSVSREKKERFSLILESASTNQTSMYLCASTSWGENEKLFFGSGTQLSVL.

The rearrangement uses TRBV19 and TRBJ2-3, with D possibly matching TRBD2 (6 bases). Between the trimmed V and J ends, which lost 5 bases and 0 bases, there was a span of 12 bases. The CDR3 runs 15 residues. Germline-derived CDR1 and CDR2 are LNHDA and SQIVND (reference sequence). The CDR3 here is CASSGIGRSTDTQYF. CDR3 nucleotide sequence: TGTGCCAGTAGTGGAATCGGGAGAAGCACAGATACGCAGTATTTT.

V and J are TRBV4-2 and TRBJ2-3; no firm D call. Germline V gene data show CDR1 as LGHNA and CDR2 as YNFKEQ. The ends were cut back, 0 bases at V and 2 bases at J, with 15 bases in the middle. This CDR3 comprises 17 residues. Written as DNA, the CDR3 is TGTGCCAGCAGCCAAGAGGGAAGGGTCTCCCCCACAGATACGCAGTATTTT. Protein: CASSQEGRVSPTDTQYF.

This clone has a handful of counts. The rearrangement uses TRBV2 and TRBJ1-1; the D gene is possibly TRBD1 (5 bases). The length of the CDR3 is 13 residues. The V end lost 7 bases, the J end lost 0 bases, and 9 bases lay between the germline ends. Germline loops: CDR1 SNHLY, CDR2 FYNNEI. The CDR3 DNA reads TGTGCCAGCATCTTGGGGGTGAACACTGAAGCTTTCTTT. Its protein is CASILGVNTEAFF.

The chain recombines TRBV30 with TRBJ1-1; D might be TRBD1 (5 bases). This CDR3 region has 14 residues. Germline values: CDR1 GTSNPN, CDR2 SVGIG (reference sequence). Trimming stripped 4 bases from V and 0 bases from J, with 12 bases between. Here the CDR3 reads CAWTPGHLNTEAFF. The CDR3 nucleotides are TGTGCCTGGACTCCCGGACATCTGAACACTGAAGCTTTCTTT.

This chain connects TRBV4-1 to TRBJ2-7; D gene unclear. Germline loops: CDR1 MGHRA, CDR2 YSYEKL. With 3 bases removed from V and 7 bases from J, the gap between germline ends came to 19 bases. There are 15 residues in the CDR3. The CDR3 here is CASSHVGKGRAEQYF. The CDR3 DNA follows: TGCGCCAGCAGCCATGTAGGAAAGGGAAGAGCTGAGCAGTACTTC.

The gene calls are TRBV6-5 and TRBJ1-5; TRBD1 matches at 10 bases. V was pared by 5 bases and J by 7 bases, with 8 bases of the junction left unmatched. CDR1 and CDR2 from the germline V gene are MNHEY and SVGAGI. The CDR3 extends over 15 amino acids. As DNA, the CDR3 is TGTGCCAGCAGTCAAACCGGGACAGGGGAGCAGCCCCAGCATTTT. This codes for CASSQTGTGEQPQHF.

The chain combines TRBV28 with TRBJ2-1, with D possibly being TRBD2 (6 bases). The CDR3 sequence is 15 residues long. Germline values: CDR1 MDHEN, CDR2 SYDVKM. V was clipped by 2 bases and J by 5 bases, with 13 bases between them. The CDR3 spells CASSLGGKLDNEQFF. The DNA of the CDR3 is TGTGCCAGCAGTTTAGGCGGGAAACTCGACAATGAGCAGTTCTTC.

The chain couples TRBV7-9 to TRBJ2-7; maybe TRBD1 (5 bases). V was pared by 5 bases and J by 3 bases, with 11 bases between. This CDR3 has 13 residues. CDR1 and CDR2 (germline): SEHNR, FQNEAQ (reference sequence). The CDR3 DNA is TGTGCCAGCAGCGCCAGGGTGATCTACGAGCAGTACTTC. It encodes CASSARVIYEQYF.